A single sample gave rise to the 9 T cell receptor beta chains below, sequenced in a study of blood T cell repertoires in COVID-19. The method was immunoSEQ multiplex PCR; TCRdb's version includes in-frame clones alone and lacks a portion of them. The table shows about 250,000 clones, with approximately 86% occurring only once. Sequencing used peripheral blood. Receptors were obtained from a man older than 75 with acute or convalescent COVID-19.

This chain connects TRBV7-3 to TRBJ2-3; maybe TRBD1 (5 bases). The CDR3 has 15 residues. V gave up 0 bases and J gave up 6 bases, with 13 bases separating them. Germline CDR1 and CDR2: SGHTA and FQGTGA. Here the CDR3 reads CASSLTGLPTDTQYF. In DNA form, the CDR3 reads TGTGCCAGCAGCTTAACGGGGCTCCCCACCGATACGCAGTATTTT.

The chain couples TRBV9 to TRBJ2-3, with TRBD2 matching 10 bases. Losses at the gene ends were 0 bases for V and 0 bases for J; bases not matched to a gene: 1. The length of the CDR3 is 16 residues. The V gene's germline CDR1 is SGDLS and CDR2 YYNGEE. The CDR3 DNA sequence: TGTGCCAGCAGCGTAGTGACTAGCGGGAGCACAGATACGCAGTATTTT. It is translated as CASSVVTSGSTDTQYF.

V gene TRBV28 combines with J gene TRBJ2-1; D is possibly TRBD1 (6 bases). Germline CDR1 reads MDHEN; CDR2 reads SYDVKM. V shed 6 bases and J shed 4 bases, with 19 bases lying between them. The CDR3 is 16 amino acids. The CDR3 DNA follows: TGTGCCAGCAGCTGGGCTCGACAGGACCGGTACAATGAGCAGTTCTTC. The encoded protein is CASSWARQDRYNEQFF.

This chain connects TRBV12-3 or TRBV12-4 to TRBJ2-1; D gene unclear. V was cut by 1 base and J by 12 bases, with 7 bases left in between. CDR3 length: 11 amino acids. The CDR3 is CASSLDVRQFF. CDR3 in DNA: TGTGCCAGCAGTTTAGATGTTAGGCAGTTCTTC.

The V call is TRBV9, the J call TRBJ2-3; the match to TRBD2 covers 14 bases. V was clipped by 4 bases and J by 7 bases; unmatched bases: 8. Per germline, CDR1 SGDLS and CDR2 YYNGEE. This CDR3 is 16 amino acids long. The CDR3 is CASSPTSGGVMNTQYF. In DNA form, the CDR3 reads TGTGCCAGCAGCCCGACTAGCGGGGGGGTCATGAATACGCAGTATTTT.

This clone showed up many times. The chain is built from TRBV4-1 and TRBJ1-5, with D maybe TRBD1 (6 bases). This CDR3 region has 16 residues. Germline V lookup: CDR1 MGHRA, CDR2 YSYEKL. Trimming took off 0 bases at V and 9 bases at J, with 18 bases between the two ends. CDR3 nucleotides: TGCGCCAGCAGCCAAGATCACGGGGGGACACAGCGGCCCCAGCATTTT. It yields the protein CASSQDHGGTQRPQHF.

This clone has a handful of counts. This chain links TRBV3-1 (or the pseudogene TRBV3-2) with TRBJ1-6; unclear D gene. Germline V gene lookup returns CDR1 LGHDT and CDR2 YNNKEL (reference sequence). The CDR3 has 13 residues. V was shortened by 3 bases and J by 9 bases, with 9 bases between the two germline ends. The CDR3 region is CASSQYESSPLHF. In DNA, the CDR3 is TGTGCCAGCAGCCAGTACGAGAGTTCACCCCTCCACTTT.

The J gene is TRBJ1-2, the V gene TRBV20-1, with 7 bases lining up with TRBD1. Germline values: CDR1 DFQATT, CDR2 SNEGSKA (reference sequence). V dropped 3 bases and J dropped 8; count of bases not matched to a gene: 9. This CDR3 is built from 13 residues. CDR3 residues: CSASHRGVGGYTF. The CDR3 region has the DNA TGCAGTGCTAGTCACAGGGGAGTGGGAGGCTACACCTTC.

The genes are TRBV11-3 and TRBJ2-2; TRBD2 is a possible D gene (5 bases). V was clipped by 0 bases and J by 5 bases, with 13 bases between them. The CDR3 runs to 16 residues. Germline CDR1 is SGHNT and CDR2 is YENEEA. The CDR3 sequence: CASSLDRFPGTGELFF. The CDR3 region has the DNA TGTGCCAGCAGCTTAGACCGCTTCCCGGGAACCGGGGAGCTGTTTTTT.